The sequence of this TCR beta chain was determined in a study of blood T cells in healthy people across ages. A J-beta primer mix and a sample-barcoded 5' primer were used in a second PCR of roughly 7 to 12 cycles. TCRdb analysed the 5' RACE reads with MiXCR anew, one entry per CDR3 protein. This sample has approximately 960,000 distinct CDR3 sequences; around 29% occur once, and the top ten carry roughly a tenth. This clonotype was observed a few times. Germline trimming cut 6 bases from V and 1 base from J; bases unmatched to any gene: 2. Germline values: CDR1 DFQATT, CDR2 SNEGSKA (reference sequence). CDR3 length equals 13 residues. This sample also belongs to another study, concerning T cells of mothers and their children. That paper notes: Primer M1S, used in the second PCR, introduced sample barcodes and 2-4 random nucleotides. The study obtained over 8 million TCR beta CDR3 reads per mother and some 3 million per child. Persisting microchimeric T cell clones went undetected.

The TCR originated in a woman aged 40 to 50 in good health. V usage is TRBV20-1 and J usage is TRBJ2-1; 8 nucleotides agree with TRBD2. Sample: blood. CDR3: CSAGGASYNEQFF. The CDR3 DNA is TGCAGTGCCGGGGGGGCATCCTACAATGAGCAGTTCTTC.